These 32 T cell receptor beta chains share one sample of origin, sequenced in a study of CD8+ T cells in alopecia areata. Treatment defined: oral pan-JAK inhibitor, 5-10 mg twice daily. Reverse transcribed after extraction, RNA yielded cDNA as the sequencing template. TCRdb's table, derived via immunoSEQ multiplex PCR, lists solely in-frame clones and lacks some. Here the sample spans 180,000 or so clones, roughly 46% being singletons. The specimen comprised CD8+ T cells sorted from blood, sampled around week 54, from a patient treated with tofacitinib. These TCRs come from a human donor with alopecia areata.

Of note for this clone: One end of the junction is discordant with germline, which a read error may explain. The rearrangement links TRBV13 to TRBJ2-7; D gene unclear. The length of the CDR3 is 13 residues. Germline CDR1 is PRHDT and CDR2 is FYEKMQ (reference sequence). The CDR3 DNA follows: TGTGCCAGCAGCCTAGGATCTCCGTACGAGCAGTACTTC. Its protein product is CASSLGSPYEQYF.

The DNA of the CDR3 is TGTGCCAGCAGCGGGTCGGAGGGTTACTATGGCTACACCTTC. It codes for CASSGSEGYYGYTF. J is TRBJ1-2 and V is TRBV2; D unresolved. The CDR3 totals 14 residues. The ends were cut back, 6 bases at V and 3 bases at J, with 14 bases in the middle. CDR1 and CDR2 (germline): SNHLY, FYNNEI.

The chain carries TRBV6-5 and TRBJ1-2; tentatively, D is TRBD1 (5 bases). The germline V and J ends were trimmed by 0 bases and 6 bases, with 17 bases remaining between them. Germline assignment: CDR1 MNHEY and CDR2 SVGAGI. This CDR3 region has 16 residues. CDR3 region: CASSYSMGEQGDGYTF. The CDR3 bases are TGTGCCAGCAGTTACTCTATGGGGGAACAAGGGGATGGCTACACCTTC.

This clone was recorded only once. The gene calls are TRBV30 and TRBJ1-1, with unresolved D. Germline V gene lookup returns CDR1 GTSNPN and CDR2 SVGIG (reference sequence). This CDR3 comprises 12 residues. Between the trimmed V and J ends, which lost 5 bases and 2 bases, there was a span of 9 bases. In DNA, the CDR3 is TGTGCCTGGGCAATGTTAAACACTGAAGCTTTCTTT. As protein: CAWAMLNTEAFF.

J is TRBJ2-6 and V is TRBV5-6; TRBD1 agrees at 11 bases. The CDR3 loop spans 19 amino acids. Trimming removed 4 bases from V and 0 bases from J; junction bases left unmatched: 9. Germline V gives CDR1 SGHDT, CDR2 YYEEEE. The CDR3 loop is CASSPWGTGGPSGANVLTF. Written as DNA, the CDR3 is TGTGCCAGCAGCCCTTGGGGGACAGGGGGACCCTCTGGGGCCAACGTCCTGACTTTC.

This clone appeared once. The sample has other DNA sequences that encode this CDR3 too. CDR3 sequence (DNA): TGTGCCAGCAGCGTAGGTCAGGGGGCCTACGAGCAGTACTTC. Translation gives CASSVGQGAYEQYF. The chain recombines TRBV9 with TRBJ2-7, with 7 bases aligning to TRBD1. Germline values: CDR1 SGDLS, CDR2 YYNGEE. The J segment lost 2 bases and the V segment lost 0 bases, leaving 2 bases of the junction unmatched. The CDR3 runs to 14 residues. Based on the CDR3 plus reference TRBV9 and TRBJ2-7, the full variable domain is DSGVTQTPKHLITATGQRVTLRCSPRSGDLSVYWYQQSLDQGLQFLIQYYNGEERAKGNILERFSAQQFPDLHSELNLSSLELGDSALYFCASSVGQGAYEQYFGPGTRLTVT.

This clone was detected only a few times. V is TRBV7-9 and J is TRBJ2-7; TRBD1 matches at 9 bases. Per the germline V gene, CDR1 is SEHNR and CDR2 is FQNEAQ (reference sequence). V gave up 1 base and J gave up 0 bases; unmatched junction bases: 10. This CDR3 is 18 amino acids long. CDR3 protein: CASSLDWDWDRASYEQYF. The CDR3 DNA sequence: TGTGCCAGCAGCTTAGATTGGGACTGGGACAGGGCCTCCTACGAGCAGTACTTC.

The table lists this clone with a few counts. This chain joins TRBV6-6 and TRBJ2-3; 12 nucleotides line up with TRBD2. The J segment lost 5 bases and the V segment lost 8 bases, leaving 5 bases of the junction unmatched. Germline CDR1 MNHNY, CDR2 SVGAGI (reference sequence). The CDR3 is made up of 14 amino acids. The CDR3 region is CASRLAGEGDTQYF. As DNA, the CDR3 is TGTGCCAGCCGACTAGCGGGGGAGGGAGATACGCAGTATTTT.

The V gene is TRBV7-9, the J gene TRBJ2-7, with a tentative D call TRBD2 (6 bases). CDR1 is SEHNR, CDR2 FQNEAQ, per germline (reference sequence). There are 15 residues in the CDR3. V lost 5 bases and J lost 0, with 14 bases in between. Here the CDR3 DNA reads TGTGCCAGCAGCGTCACTAGCTCGAGCTCCTACGAGCAGTACTTC. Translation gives CASSVTSSSSYEQYF. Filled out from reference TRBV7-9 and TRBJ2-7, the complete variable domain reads DTGVSQNPRHKITKRGQNVTFRCDPISEHNRLYWYRQTLGQGPEFLTYFQNEAQLEKSRLLSDRFSAERPKGSFSTLEIQRTEQGDSAMYLCASSVTSSSSYEQYFGPGTRLTVT.

Written as DNA, the CDR3 is TGCGCCAGCAGCTTCCCCCGCGATAGCGGAGCAATAGATACGCAGTATTTT. Protein sequence: CASSFPRDSGAIDTQYF. This sequence joins TRBV4-1 and TRBJ2-3; tentatively, D is TRBD2 (6 bases). The germline gives CDR1 MGHRA, CDR2 YSYEKL. V dropped 5 bases and J dropped 5 bases, with 23 bases sitting between them. This CDR3 region has 17 residues.

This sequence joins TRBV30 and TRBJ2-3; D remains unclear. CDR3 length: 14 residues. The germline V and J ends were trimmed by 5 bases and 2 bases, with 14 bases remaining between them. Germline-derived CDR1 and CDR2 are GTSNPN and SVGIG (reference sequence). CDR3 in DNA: TGTGCCTGGGCGGCGACGAAGAACACAGATACGCAGTATTTT. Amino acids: CAWAATKNTDTQYF.

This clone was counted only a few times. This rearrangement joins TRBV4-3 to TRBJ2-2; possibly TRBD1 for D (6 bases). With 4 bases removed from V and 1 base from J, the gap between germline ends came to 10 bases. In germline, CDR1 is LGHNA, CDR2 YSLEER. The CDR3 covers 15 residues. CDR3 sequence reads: CASSLWTENTGELFF. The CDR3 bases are TGCGCCAGCAGCCTATGGACAGAGAACACCGGGGAGCTGTTTTTT.

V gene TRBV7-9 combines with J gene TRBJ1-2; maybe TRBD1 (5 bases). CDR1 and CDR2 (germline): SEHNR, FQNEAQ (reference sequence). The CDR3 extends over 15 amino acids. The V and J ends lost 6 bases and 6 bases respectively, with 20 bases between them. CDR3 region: CASSTSPLGEDGYTF. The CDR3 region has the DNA TGTGCCAGCAGTACCAGCCCCCTAGGGGAGGATGGCTACACCTTC.

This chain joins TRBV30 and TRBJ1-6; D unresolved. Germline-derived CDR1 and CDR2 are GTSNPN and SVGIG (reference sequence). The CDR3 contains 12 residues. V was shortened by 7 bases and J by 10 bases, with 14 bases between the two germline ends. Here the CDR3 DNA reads TGTGCCTTGGACGGGTCTGGATCACCCCTCCACTTT. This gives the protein CALDGSGSPLHF.

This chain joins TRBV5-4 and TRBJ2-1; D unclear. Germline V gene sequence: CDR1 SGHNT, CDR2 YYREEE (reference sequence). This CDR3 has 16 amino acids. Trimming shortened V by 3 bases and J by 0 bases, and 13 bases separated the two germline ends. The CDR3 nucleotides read TGTGCCAGCAGCTATAACGGAGAGTACTCCTACAATGAGCAGTTCTTC. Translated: CASSYNGEYSYNEQFF.

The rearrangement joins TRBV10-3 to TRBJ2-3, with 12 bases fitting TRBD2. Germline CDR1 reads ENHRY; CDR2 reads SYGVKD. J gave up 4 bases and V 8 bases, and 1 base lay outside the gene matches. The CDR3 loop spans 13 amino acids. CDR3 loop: CAIASGGADTQYF. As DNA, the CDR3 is TGTGCCATCGCTAGCGGGGGGGCAGATACGCAGTATTTT.

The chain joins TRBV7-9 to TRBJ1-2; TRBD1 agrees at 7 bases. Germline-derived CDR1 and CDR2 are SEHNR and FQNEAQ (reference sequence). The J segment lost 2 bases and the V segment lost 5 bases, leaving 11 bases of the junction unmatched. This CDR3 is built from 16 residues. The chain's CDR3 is CASSHLDRSFNYGYTF. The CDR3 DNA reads TGTGCCAGCAGCCACTTGGACAGGTCGTTCAACTATGGCTACACCTTC.

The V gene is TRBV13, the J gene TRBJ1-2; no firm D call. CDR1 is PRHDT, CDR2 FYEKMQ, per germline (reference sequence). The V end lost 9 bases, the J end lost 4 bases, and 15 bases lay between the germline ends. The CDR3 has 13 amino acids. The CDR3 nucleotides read TGTGCCAGTATGCGCCTCTCTGTCTATGGCTACACCTTC. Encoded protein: CASMRLSVYGYTF.

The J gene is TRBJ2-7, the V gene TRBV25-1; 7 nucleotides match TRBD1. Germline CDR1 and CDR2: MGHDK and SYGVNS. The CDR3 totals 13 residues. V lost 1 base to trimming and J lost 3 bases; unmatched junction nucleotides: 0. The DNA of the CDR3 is TGTGCCAGCAGTGAATGGGACAGCTACGAGCAGTACTTC. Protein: CASSEWDSYEQYF.

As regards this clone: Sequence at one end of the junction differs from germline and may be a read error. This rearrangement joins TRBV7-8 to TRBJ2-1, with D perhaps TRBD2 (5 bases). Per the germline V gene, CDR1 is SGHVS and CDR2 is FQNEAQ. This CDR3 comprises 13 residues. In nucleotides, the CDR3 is TGTGCCAGCAGCTTAGTCACTGAGGGTGAGAAGTTCTTC. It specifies CASSLVTEGEKFF.

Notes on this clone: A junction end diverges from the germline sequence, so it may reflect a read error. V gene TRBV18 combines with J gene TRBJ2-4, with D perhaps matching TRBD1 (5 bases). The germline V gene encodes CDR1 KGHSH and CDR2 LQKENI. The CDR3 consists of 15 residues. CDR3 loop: CASSLYRSPPLVQYF. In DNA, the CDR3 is TGTGCCAGCTCACTTTACAGGTCTCCACCGTTAGTTCAATACTTC.

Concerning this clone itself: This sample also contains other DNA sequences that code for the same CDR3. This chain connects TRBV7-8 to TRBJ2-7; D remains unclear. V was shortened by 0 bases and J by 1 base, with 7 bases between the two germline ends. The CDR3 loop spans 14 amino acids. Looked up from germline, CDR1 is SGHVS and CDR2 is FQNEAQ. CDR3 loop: CASSLAAGSYEQYF. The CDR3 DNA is TGTGCCAGCAGCTTAGCGGCAGGATCCTACGAGCAGTACTTC.

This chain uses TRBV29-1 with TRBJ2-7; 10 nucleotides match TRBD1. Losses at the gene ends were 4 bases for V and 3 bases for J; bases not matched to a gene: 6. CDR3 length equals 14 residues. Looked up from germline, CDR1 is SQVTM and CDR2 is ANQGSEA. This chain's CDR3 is CSVGIGTGVYEQYF. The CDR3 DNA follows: TGCAGCGTTGGAATAGGGACAGGGGTCTACGAGCAGTACTTC.

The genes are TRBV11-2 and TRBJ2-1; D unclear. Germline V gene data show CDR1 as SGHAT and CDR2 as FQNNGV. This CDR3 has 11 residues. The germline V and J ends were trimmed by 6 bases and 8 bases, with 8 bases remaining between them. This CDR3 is CASSLIDEQFF. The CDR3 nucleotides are TGTGCCAGCAGTCTTATCGATGAGCAGTTCTTC.

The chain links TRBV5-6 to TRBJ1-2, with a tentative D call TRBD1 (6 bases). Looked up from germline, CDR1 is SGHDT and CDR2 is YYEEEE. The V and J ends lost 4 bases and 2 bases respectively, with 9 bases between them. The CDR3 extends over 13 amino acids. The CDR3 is CASSPQGNYGYTF. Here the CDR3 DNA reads TGTGCCAGCAGCCCCCAGGGGAACTATGGCTACACCTTC. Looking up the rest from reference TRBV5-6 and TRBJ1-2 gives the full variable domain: DAGVTQSPTHLIKTRGQQVTLRCSPKSGHDTVSWYQQALGQGPQFIFQYYEEEERQRGNFPDRFSGHQFPNYSSELNVNALLLGDSALYLCASSPQGNYGYTFGSGTRLTVV.

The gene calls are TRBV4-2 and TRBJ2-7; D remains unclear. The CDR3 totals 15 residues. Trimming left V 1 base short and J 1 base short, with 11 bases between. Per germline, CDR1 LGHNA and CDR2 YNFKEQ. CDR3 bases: TGTGCCAGCAGCCAAGTTGGGGATGCATCCTACGAGCAGTACTTC. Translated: CASSQVGDASYEQYF.

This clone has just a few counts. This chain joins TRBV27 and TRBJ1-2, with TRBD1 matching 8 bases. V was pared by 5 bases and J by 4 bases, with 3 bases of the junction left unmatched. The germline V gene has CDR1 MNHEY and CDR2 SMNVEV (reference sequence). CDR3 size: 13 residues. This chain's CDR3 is CASSIDRGYGYTF. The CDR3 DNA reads TGTGCCAGCAGTATAGACAGGGGCTATGGCTACACCTTC.

The CDR3 DNA follows: TGTGCCTGGAGTGACATCGTCAATGAGCAGTTCTTC. Translating gives CAWSDIVNEQFF. The chain is built from TRBV30 and TRBJ2-1, with unresolved D. The CDR3 extends over 12 amino acids. Germline V gene lookup returns CDR1 GTSNPN and CDR2 SVGIG (reference sequence). V was cut by 1 base and J by 6 bases, with 7 bases left in between.

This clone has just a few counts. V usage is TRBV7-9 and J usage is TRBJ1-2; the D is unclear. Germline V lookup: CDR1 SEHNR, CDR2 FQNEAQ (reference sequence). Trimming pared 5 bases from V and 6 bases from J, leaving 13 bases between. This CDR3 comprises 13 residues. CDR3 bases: TGTGCCAGCAGCGCCCCATACAGCGATGGCTACACCTTC. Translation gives CASSAPYSDGYTF.

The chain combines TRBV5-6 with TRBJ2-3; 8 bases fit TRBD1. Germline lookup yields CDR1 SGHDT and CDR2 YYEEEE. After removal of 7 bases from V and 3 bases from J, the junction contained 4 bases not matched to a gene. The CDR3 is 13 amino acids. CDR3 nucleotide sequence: TGTGCCAGCGCGGACAGGGCAACAGATACGCAGTATTTT. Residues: CASADRATDTQYF.

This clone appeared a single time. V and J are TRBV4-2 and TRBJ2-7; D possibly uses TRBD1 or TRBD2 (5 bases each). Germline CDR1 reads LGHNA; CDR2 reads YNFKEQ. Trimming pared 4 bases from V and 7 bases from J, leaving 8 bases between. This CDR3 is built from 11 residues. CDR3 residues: CASSLGGEQYF. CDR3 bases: TGTGCCAGCAGCCTTGGGGGAGAGCAGTACTTC.

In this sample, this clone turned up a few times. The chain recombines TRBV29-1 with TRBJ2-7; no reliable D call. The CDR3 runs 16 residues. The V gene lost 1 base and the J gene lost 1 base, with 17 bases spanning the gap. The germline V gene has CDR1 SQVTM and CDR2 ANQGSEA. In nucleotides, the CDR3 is TGCAGCGTTGAAGTTCTGTATACTACCGATTCCTACGAGCAGTACTTC. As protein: CSVEVLYTTDSYEQYF.